This TCR beta chain was observed in a study of blood T cell repertoires in COVID-19. Study-wide background: Material from acute and convalescent COVID-19 was sourced from the United States, Italy and Spain. T cells, B-cell-depleted T cells, or PBMCs provided the cDNA or gDNA that served as material.

Authors' data handling: Estimation of nucleated cell counts was performed using reference gene primer amplification. Libraries were prepared by immunoSEQ multiplex PCR; TCRdb keeps only in-frame clonotypes and omits some of them. Clone size and the V and J calls come from that table; the DNA yielded D and trimming. The sample holds tens of thousands of clones, roughly 81% seen once. Germline loops: CDR1 MNHEY, CDR2 SVGAGI. This CDR3 comprises 13 residues. The V and J ends lost 2 bases and 7 bases respectively, with 11 bases between them. This clonotype was obtained from a man in his 70s with acute or convalescent COVID-19. This chain connects TRBV6-5 to TRBJ1-1; D not resolved. The sample taken for sequencing was peripheral blood. Here the CDR3 DNA reads TGTGCCAGCAGTTACCCTTTTACGGGTGAAGCTTTCTTT. It is translated as CASSYPFTGEAFF.